The 4 T cell receptor beta chains presented below share a single source sample, sequenced in a study of persistence of HIV-infected CD4 T cells. These TCRs are of unknown antigen specificity. The immunoSEQ assay was version 4, run in survey mode. Assay used: immunoSEQ multiplex PCR; TCRdb lists only in-frame clones, some missing. There are around 32,000 clones in the sample; roughly 71% occur only once, and roughly 1.5% lies in the top ten. Overlapping HIV-1 Gag 15-mer peptides at 1 ug per peptide per mL were used. CD4+ T cells upregulating both CD40 ligand and CD69 were sorted as responding cells. This material consisted of CD4+ T cells sorted from PBMCs after roughly 19-hour stimulation, taken from a patient who received antiretroviral therapy. Source of these receptors: an adult man with HIV who was CMV-seropositive.

Of note for this clone: In the same sample, other DNA sequences code for this CDR3. The genes are TRBV10-2 and TRBJ1-1, with D unclear. The CDR3 spans 12 residues. The V gene's germline CDR1 is WSHSY and CDR2 SAAADI. The V and J ends lost 8 bases and 1 base respectively, with 8 bases between them. The CDR3 bases are TGCGCCAGCCGGGAAGGGAACACTGAAGCTTTCTTT. This translates into CASREGNTEAFF.

The V and J genes are TRBV4-1 and TRBJ1-3, with a tentative D call TRBD1 (6 bases). V was clipped by 4 bases and J by 0 bases, with 13 bases between them. Germline V gene sequence: CDR1 MGHRA, CDR2 YSYEKL. The CDR3 covers 16 residues. The CDR3 coding sequence is TGCGCCAGCAGCCTAAAAGACAGGAGCTCTGGAAACACCATATATTTT. Encoded protein: CASSLKDRSSGNTIYF.

The chain couples TRBV5-1 to TRBJ2-6; 7 bases line up with TRBD2. The trim removed 5 bases at V and 0 bases at J, leaving 8 bases unmatched. The CDR3 loop spans 17 amino acids. Per the germline V gene, CDR1 is SGHRS and CDR2 is YFSETQ. The CDR3 here is CASRRRERGSGANVLTF. In DNA, the CDR3 is TGCGCCAGCAGAAGGCGGGAGAGGGGCTCTGGGGCCAACGTCCTGACTTTC.

This clone has a single count. The chain employs TRBV19 and TRBJ2-2; a weak D match, TRBD1 (6 bases). CDR1 is LNHDA and CDR2 is SQIVND in the germline V gene (reference sequence). CDR3 length: 14 residues. The V end was cut by 6 bases, the J end by 0 bases, with 8 bases between. CDR3 nucleotide sequence: TGTGCCAGTAGGGGACACCCGAACACCGGGGAGCTGTTTTTT. Residues: CASRGHPNTGELFF.